The 9 T cell receptor beta chains given below trace back to one sample, sequenced in a study of blood T cell repertoires in COVID-19. Some clones are missing from TCRdb's copy, which holds only in-frame ones; the method was immunoSEQ multiplex PCR. The sample lists about 200,000 clones; 70% to 90% were seen once. The source material was peripheral blood. These receptors all stem from a woman of 80 years or more with acute or convalescent COVID-19.

The chain couples TRBV5-1 to TRBJ2-1; 11 bases are a match to TRBD2. The CDR3 consists of 19 residues. Losses at the gene ends were 1 base for V and 0 bases for J; bases not matched to a gene: 9. The germline V gene encodes CDR1 SGHRS and CDR2 YFSETQ. CDR3 amino acids: CASSLFGTSGPYSYNEQFF. The CDR3 DNA sequence: TGCGCCAGCAGCTTGTTCGGGACTAGCGGTCCTTACTCCTACAATGAGCAGTTCTTC.

This rearrangement joins TRBV18 to TRBJ2-5; D is perhaps TRBD2 (6 bases). Germline lookup yields CDR1 KGHSH and CDR2 LQKENI. This CDR3 is 13 amino acids long. V gave up 4 bases and J gave up 1 base, with 7 bases separating them. CDR3 sequence: CASSLLAQETQYF. In DNA, the CDR3 is TGTGCCAGCTCACTACTAGCCCAAGAGACCCAGTACTTC.

CDR3 loop: CASSFDGASGFTDTQYF. In DNA, the CDR3 is TGTGCCAGCAGTTTCGACGGGGCTAGCGGGTTCACAGATACGCAGTATTTT. The J gene is TRBJ2-3, the V gene TRBV27; 8 positions match TRBD2. CDR3 length equals 17 residues. In germline, CDR1 is MNHEY, CDR2 SMNVEV (reference sequence). The J segment lost 2 bases and the V segment lost 3 bases, leaving 10 bases of the junction unmatched.

The rearrangement joins TRBV5-1 to TRBJ1-4, with D maybe TRBD1 (6 bases). The CDR3 loop spans 13 amino acids. Germline V lookup: CDR1 SGHRS, CDR2 YFSETQ. V was pared by 0 bases and J by 6 bases, with 6 bases between. CDR3: CASSLGQDEKLFF. The CDR3 nucleotides are TGCGCCAGCAGCTTGGGACAGGATGAAAAACTGTTTTTT.

The rearrangement joins TRBV6-5 to TRBJ1-1; D ambiguous. Germline V gene lookup returns CDR1 MNHEY and CDR2 SVGAGI. V was shortened by 2 bases and J by 6 bases, with 16 bases between the two germline ends. This CDR3 has 15 amino acids. CDR3 amino acids: CASSYGRNKNAEAFF. Here the CDR3 DNA reads TGTGCCAGCAGTTACGGGAGAAACAAAAACGCTGAAGCTTTCTTT.

This clone was detected only once. This chain joins TRBV11-3 and TRBJ2-1; tentative D call: TRBD2 (6 bases). Germline CDR1 and CDR2: SGHNT and YENEEA. Trimming pared 0 bases from V and 4 bases from J, leaving 19 bases between. The CDR3 loop spans 18 amino acids. DNA of the CDR3: TGTGCCAGCAGCTTAGAAGTTGGTAGCGGTGGAGGATACAATGAGCAGTTCTTC. Amino acids: CASSLEVGSGGGYNEQFF.

The gene calls are TRBV6-5 and TRBJ2-5, with D maybe TRBD1 (6 bases). This CDR3 spans 15 amino acids. Germline CDR1 is MNHEY and CDR2 is SVGAGI. V lost 2 bases and J 4 bases, leaving 14 bases between the germline ends. CDR3 loop: CASSYDVGAGETQYF. The CDR3 coding sequence is TGTGCCAGCAGTTACGATGTGGGGGCCGGAGAGACCCAGTACTTC.

This chain joins TRBV4-3 and TRBJ2-3, with 9 bases lining up with TRBD2. The trim removed 1 base at V and 2 bases at J, leaving 13 bases unmatched. The V gene's germline CDR1 is LGHNA and CDR2 YSLEER. This CDR3 is built from 19 residues. This CDR3 reads CASSQGVGLAYQFTDTQYF. The CDR3 DNA reads TGCGCCAGCAGCCAAGGTGTGGGACTAGCATATCAGTTCACAGATACGCAGTATTTT.

The chain has TRBV5-1 and TRBJ1-4; D is ambiguous. V was trimmed by 1 base and J by 3 bases, leaving 4 bases between them. The CDR3 extends over 13 amino acids. CDR1 is SGHRS, CDR2 YFSETQ, per germline. DNA for the CDR3: TGCGCCAGCAGCTTGACACCTAATGAAAAACTGTTTTTT. Translating it yields CASSLTPNEKLFF. The full variable domain, with the rest looked up from reference TRBV5-1 and TRBJ1-4, is KAGVTQTPRYLIKTRGQQVTLSCSPISGHRSVSWYQQTPGQGLQFLFEYFSETQRNKGNFPGRFSGRQFSNSRSEMNVSTLELGDSALYLCASSLTPNEKLFFGSGTQLSVL.